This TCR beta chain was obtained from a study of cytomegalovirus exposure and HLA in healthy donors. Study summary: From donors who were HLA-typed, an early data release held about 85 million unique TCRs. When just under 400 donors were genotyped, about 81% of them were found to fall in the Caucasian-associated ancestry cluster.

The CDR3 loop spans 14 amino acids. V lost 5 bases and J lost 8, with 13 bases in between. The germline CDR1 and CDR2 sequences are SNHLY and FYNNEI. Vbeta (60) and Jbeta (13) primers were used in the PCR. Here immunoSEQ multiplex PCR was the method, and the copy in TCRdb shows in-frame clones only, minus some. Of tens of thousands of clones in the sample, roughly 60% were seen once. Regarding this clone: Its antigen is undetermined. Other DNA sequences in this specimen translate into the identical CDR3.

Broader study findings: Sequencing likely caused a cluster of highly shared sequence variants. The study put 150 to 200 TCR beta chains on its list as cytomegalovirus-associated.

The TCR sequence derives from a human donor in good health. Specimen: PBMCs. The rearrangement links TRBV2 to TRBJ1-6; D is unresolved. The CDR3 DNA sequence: TGTGCCAGCAGTCTCGGGTCTTTGCATTCACCCCTCCACTTT. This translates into CASSLGSLHSPLHF.